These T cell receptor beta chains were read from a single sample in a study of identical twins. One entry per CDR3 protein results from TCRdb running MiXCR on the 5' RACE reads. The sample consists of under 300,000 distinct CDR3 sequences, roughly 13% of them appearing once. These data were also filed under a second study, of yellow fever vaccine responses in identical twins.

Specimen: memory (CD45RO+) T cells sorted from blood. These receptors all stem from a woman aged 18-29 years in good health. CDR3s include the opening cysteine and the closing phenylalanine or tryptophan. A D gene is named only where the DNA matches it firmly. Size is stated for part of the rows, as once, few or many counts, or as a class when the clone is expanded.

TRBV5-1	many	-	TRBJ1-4	TGCGCCAGCGGACTCGGGGCAGGGGTTAATGAAAAACTGTTTTTT	CASGLGAGVNEKLFF
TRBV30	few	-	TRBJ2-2	TGTGCCTGGAGTACCCGAAACACCGGGGAGCTGTTTTTT	CAWSTRNTGELFF
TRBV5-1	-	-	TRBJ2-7	TGCGCCAGCAGCTCCAGGGGAGAGCAGTACTTC	CASSSRGEQYF
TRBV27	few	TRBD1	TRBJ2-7	TGTGCCAGCTGCCGCTCGGGACAGCACTACGAGCAGTACTTC	CASCRSGQHYEQYF
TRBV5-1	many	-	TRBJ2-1	TGCGCCACGACTCTTGGAGGTACCTACAATGAGCAGTTCTTC	CATTLGGTYNEQFF
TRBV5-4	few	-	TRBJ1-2	TGTGCCAGCAGCTTGGGAGCCCGGTCGGTGGGCTACACCTTC	CASSLGARSVGYTF
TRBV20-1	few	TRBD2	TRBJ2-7	TGCAGTGCGGAAAACGCGGGACTAGCGGGAGGGCCCTACGAGCAGTACTTC	CSAENAGLAGGPYEQYF
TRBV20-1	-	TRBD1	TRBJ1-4	TGCAGTGCTAAGACAGGGGATCGGGAAAAACTGTTTTTT	CSAKTGDREKLFF
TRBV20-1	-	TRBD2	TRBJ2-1	TGCAGTGCGGAAGATAGGACTAGCGGTAACAATGAGCAGTTCTTC	CSAEDRTSGNNEQFF
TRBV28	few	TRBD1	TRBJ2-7	TGTGCCAGCAGTCTGGGGACAGGGTCAGCCTACGAGCAGTACTTC	CASSLGTGSAYEQYF
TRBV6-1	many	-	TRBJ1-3	TGTGCCACCTCCGCATCAGACTCTGGAAACACCATATATTTT	CATSASDSGNTIYF
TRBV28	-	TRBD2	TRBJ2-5	TGTGCCAGCAGGCCGGGAGGGGAGACCCAGTACTTC	CASRPGGETQYF
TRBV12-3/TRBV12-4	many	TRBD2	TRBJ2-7	TGTGCCAGCAGTTTACTAGCGGGAAAAGGCGAGCAGTACTTC	CASSLLAGKGEQYF
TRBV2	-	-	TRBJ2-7	TGTGCCAGCAGTGTATGGGGCACAAACTACGAGCAGTACTTC	CASSVWGTNYEQYF
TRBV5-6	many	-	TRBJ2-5	TGTGCCAGCAGCTGGGCAGGACGTCTGGGGCAAGAGACCCAGTACTTC	CASSWAGRLGQETQYF
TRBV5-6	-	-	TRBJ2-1	TGTGCCAGCAGCTTGGCCGAAGGGCGAGGGTCGCAGTTCTTC	CASSLAEGRGSQFF
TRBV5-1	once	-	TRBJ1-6	TGCGCCAGCAGCGGAACAGAGGACAATTCACCCCTCCACTTT	CASSGTEDNSPLHF
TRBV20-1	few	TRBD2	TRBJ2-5	TGCAGTGCTAGAGCCGGGACTAGCGGGAATCGGGAGACCCAGTACTTC	CSARAGTSGNRETQYF
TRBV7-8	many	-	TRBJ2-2	TGTGCCAGCAGCTTAGGAGCGAACACCGGGGAGCTGTTTTTT	CASSLGANTGELFF
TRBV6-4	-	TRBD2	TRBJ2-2	TGTGCCAGCAGTGACTCGGGAGGGACCGGGGAGCTGTTTTTT	CASSDSGGTGELFF